This TCR beta chain came from a study of breast tumors, draining lymph nodes, adjacent tissues. Axillary draining lymph nodes of breast cancer patients supplied the node samples. Broader study findings: The lymph node origin of tumor T cells was framed as consistent with a hypothesis, not demonstrated. Luminal-like breast cancer showed significantly greater tumor-nontumor repertoire similarity than basal-like breast cancer did.

TCRdb re-called the multiplex PCR reads with MiXCR, one entry per CDR3 protein. The sample has some 150,000 distinct CDR3 sequences; approximately 30% are singletons. The CDR3 length is 15 residues. From germline, CDR1 is LNHNV and CDR2 YYDKDF (reference sequence). V was shortened by 2 bases and J by 3 bases, with 11 bases between the two germline ends. Worth noting for this clonotype: Its antigen is as yet unknown.

The rearrangement uses TRBV15 and TRBJ1-3; TRBD1 is a possible D gene (6 bases). The TCR sequence derives from a female donor with breast cancer. Some clones in this sample may be carry-over from other donors' samples. Sequencing input: axillary lymph node tissue. The CDR3 loop reads CATSRRAGVGNTIYF. CDR3 nucleotides: TGTGCCACCAGCAGAAGAGCAGGGGTTGGAAACACCATATATTTT.